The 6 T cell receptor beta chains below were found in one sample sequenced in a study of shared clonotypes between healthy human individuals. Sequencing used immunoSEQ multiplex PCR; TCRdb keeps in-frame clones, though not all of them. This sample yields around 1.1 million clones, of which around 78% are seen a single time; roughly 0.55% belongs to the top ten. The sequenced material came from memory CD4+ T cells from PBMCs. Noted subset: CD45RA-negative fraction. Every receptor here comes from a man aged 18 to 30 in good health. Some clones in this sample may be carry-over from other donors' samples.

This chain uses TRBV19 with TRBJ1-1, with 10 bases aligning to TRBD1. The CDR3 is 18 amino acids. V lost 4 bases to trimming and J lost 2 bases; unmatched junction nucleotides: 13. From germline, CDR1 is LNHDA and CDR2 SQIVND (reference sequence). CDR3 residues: CASSNPRTGGGTNTEAFF. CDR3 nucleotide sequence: TGTGCCAGTAGTAACCCGCGGACAGGGGGGGGAACCAACACTGAAGCTTTCTTT.

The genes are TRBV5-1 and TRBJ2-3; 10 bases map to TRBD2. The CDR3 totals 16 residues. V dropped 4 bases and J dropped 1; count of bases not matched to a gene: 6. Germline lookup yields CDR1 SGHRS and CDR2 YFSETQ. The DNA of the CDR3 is TGCGCCAGCAGCAGATCCGGGACTAGCGGCACAGATACGCAGTATTTT. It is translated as CASSRSGTSGTDTQYF.

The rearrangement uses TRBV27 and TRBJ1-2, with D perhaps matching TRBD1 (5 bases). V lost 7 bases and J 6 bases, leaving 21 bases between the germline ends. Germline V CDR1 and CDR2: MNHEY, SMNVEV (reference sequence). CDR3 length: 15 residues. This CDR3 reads CASTSSRAGNNGYTF. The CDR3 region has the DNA TGTGCCAGCACCTCCAGCCGGGCAGGGAATAATGGCTACACCTTC.

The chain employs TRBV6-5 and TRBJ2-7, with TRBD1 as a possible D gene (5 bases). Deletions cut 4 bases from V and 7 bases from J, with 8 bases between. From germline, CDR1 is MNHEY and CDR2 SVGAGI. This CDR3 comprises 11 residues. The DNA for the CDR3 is TGTGCCAGCAGTTCCGGACAAGAGCAGTACTTC. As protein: CASSSGQEQYF.

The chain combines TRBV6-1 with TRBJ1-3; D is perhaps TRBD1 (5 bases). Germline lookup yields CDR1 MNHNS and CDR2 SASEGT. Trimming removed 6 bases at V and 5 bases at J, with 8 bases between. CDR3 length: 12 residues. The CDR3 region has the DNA TGTGCCAGCAGCCGACAGAGAAACACCATATATTTT. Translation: CASSRQRNTIYF.

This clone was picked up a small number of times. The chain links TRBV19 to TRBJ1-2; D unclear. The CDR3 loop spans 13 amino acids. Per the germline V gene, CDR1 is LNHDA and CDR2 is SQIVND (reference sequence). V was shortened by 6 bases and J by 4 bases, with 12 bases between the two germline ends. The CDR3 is CASRSHPAYGYTF. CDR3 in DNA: TGTGCCAGTAGATCGCACCCGGCCTATGGCTACACCTTC.